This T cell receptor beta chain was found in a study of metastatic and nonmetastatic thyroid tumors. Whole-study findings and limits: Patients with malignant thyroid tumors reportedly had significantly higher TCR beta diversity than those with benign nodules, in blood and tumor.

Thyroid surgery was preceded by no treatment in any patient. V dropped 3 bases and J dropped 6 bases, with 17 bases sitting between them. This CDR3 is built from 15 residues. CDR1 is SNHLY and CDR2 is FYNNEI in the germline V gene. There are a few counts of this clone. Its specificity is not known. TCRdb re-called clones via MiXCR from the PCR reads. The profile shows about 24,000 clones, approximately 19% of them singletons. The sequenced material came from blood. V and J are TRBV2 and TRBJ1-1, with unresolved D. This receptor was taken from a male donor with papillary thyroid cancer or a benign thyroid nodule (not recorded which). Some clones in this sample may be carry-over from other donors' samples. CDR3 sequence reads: CASSEGLTGIAEAFF. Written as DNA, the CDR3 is TGTGCCAGCAGTGAGGGCCTCACCGGGATCGCTGAAGCTTTCTTT.